The 12 T cell receptor beta chains given below trace back to one sample, sequenced in a study of blood T cell repertoires in COVID-19. Using immunoSEQ multiplex PCR, the repertoire was profiled, and TCRdb retains in-frame clones only, with some absent. The sample holds about 280,000 clones; around 89% are singletons and the top ten take approximately 4.3%. The specimen sequenced was peripheral blood. These receptor sequences come from a man aged 40-50 years with acute or convalescent COVID-19.

The table lists this clone with a few counts. This chain links TRBV9 with TRBJ2-3; TRBD2 matches at 11 bases. From germline, CDR1 is SGDLS and CDR2 YYNGEE. Germline trimming cut 0 bases from V and 0 bases from J; bases unmatched to any gene: 9. The CDR3 has 19 residues. CDR3 protein: CASSVGLAGTYSSTDTQYF. The DNA for the CDR3 is TGTGCCAGCAGCGTAGGACTAGCGGGGACCTACTCTAGCACAGATACGCAGTATTTT. Combining the CDR3 with reference TRBV9 and TRBJ2-3 gives the whole variable domain DSGVTQTPKHLITATGQRVTLRCSPRSGDLSVYWYQQSLDQGLQFLIQYYNGEERAKGNILERFSAQQFPDLHSELNLSSLELGDSALYFCASSVGLAGTYSSTDTQYFGPGTRLTVL.

J is TRBJ2-7 and V is TRBV7-2; 9 positions match TRBD1. J gave up 6 bases and V 5 bases, and 8 bases lay outside the gene matches. Germline-derived CDR1 and CDR2 are SGHTA and FQGNSA. The CDR3 length is 14 residues. As DNA, the CDR3 is TGTGCCAGCAGCCCCCGGACAGGGGACATCGAGCAGTACTTC. The encoded protein is CASSPRTGDIEQYF.

CDR3 in amino acids: CASATGGGQPQHF. The DNA of the CDR3 is TGTGCCAGCGCAACAGGGGGCGGTCAGCCCCAGCATTTT. The chain employs TRBV2 and TRBJ1-5; TRBD1 aligns across 9 bases. The CDR3 consists of 13 residues. The V gene end was trimmed by 8 bases and the J gene end by 6 bases; junction bases not matched to a gene: 5. Germline V gene sequence: CDR1 SNHLY, CDR2 FYNNEI.

The chain combines TRBV20-1 with TRBJ1-3; tentatively, D is TRBD1 (5 bases). The germline V gene has CDR1 DFQATT and CDR2 SNEGSKA (reference sequence). There are 14 residues in the CDR3. The ends were cut back, 3 bases at V and 0 bases at J, with 9 bases in the middle. The CDR3 DNA sequence: TGCAGTGCTAGTTGGGGGGGCTCTGGAAACACCATATATTTT. Amino acid sequence: CSASWGGSGNTIYF.

The chain carries TRBV15 and TRBJ1-1; D gene ambiguous. Germline V gene sequence: CDR1 LNHNV, CDR2 YYDKDF (reference sequence). The CDR3 is 14 residues long. V lost 0 bases and J 4 bases, leaving 9 bases between the germline ends. CDR3 protein: CATSRDRGSTEAFF. The CDR3 coding sequence is TGTGCCACCAGCAGAGATCGGGGATCCACTGAAGCTTTCTTT.

This rearrangement joins TRBV5-5 to TRBJ1-1; D not certain. Germline V lookup: CDR1 SGHKS, CDR2 YYEKEE (reference sequence). The CDR3 is made up of 11 amino acids. Trimming pared 3 bases from V and 10 bases from J, leaving 10 bases between. CDR3 bases: TGTGCCAGCAGCTCGCACTTCGGAGCTTTCTTT. Residues: CASSSHFGAFF.

V is TRBV19 and J is TRBJ1-1; 9 bases are shared with TRBD1. This CDR3 contains 14 residues. V was pared by 6 bases and J by 1 base, with 3 bases of the junction left unmatched. The germline V gene has CDR1 LNHDA and CDR2 SQIVND (reference sequence). In DNA, the CDR3 is TGTGCCAGTAGGGGACAGGGACAGAACACTGAAGCTTTCTTT. Translation gives CASRGQGQNTEAFF.

V usage is TRBV14 and J usage is TRBJ2-7; D is ambiguous. Trimming stripped 8 bases from V and 1 base from J, with 9 bases between. The germline V gene encodes CDR1 SGHDN and CDR2 FVKESK. This CDR3 has 12 amino acids. CDR3 DNA: TGTGCCAGCGGGCAGTTATCCTACGAGCAGTACTTC. It translates to CASGQLSYEQYF.

The chain combines TRBV6-6 with TRBJ1-5; D is perhaps TRBD1 (6 bases). This CDR3 comprises 15 residues. CDR1 is MNHNY, CDR2 SVGAGI, per germline (reference sequence). Trimming took off 0 bases at V and 5 bases at J, with 11 bases between the two ends. The CDR3 loop is CASSYSSGAYQPQHF. CDR3 in DNA: TGTGCCAGCAGTTACTCATCAGGGGCCTATCAGCCCCAGCATTTT.

In DNA, the CDR3 is TGTGCCAGCAGAAACGCCTGGGGGGAGAACACTGAAGCTTTCTTT. It specifies CASRNAWGENTEAFF. The chain recombines TRBV6-5 with TRBJ1-1, with D maybe TRBD1 (5 bases). Germline lookup yields CDR1 MNHEY and CDR2 SVGAGI. The CDR3 totals 15 residues. V was trimmed by 6 bases and J by 1 base, leaving 15 bases between them.

The chain couples TRBV7-2 to TRBJ1-1; 10 positions agree with TRBD1. Trimming removed 5 bases from V and 4 bases from J; junction bases left unmatched: 4. This CDR3 is 14 amino acids long. Germline CDR1 and CDR2: SGHTA and FQGNSA. The CDR3 DNA follows: TGTGCCAGCAGCCCACGGACAGGGGGCACTGAAGCTTTCTTT. Encoded protein: CASSPRTGGTEAFF.

V and J are TRBV29-1 and TRBJ2-3; possibly TRBD2 for D (6 bases). The V end lost 5 bases, the J end lost 1 base, and 10 bases lay between the germline ends. CDR3 size: 13 residues. Germline V gene sequence: CDR1 SQVTM, CDR2 ANQGSEA. The CDR3 reads CSVPGLGTDTQYF. CDR3 in DNA: TGCAGCGTTCCGGGACTCGGCACAGATACGCAGTATTTT.